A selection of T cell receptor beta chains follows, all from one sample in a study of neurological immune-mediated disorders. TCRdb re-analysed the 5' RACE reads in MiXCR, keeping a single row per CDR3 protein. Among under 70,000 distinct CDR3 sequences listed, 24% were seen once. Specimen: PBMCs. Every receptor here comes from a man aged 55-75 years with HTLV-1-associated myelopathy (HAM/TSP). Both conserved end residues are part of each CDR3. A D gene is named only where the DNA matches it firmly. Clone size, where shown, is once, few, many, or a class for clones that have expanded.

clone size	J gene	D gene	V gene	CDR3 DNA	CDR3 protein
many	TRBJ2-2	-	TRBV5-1	TGCGCCAGCAGCTTGAGTGTGACCAATCAAAAGAACACCGGGGAGCTGTTTTTT	CASSLSVTNQKNTGELFF
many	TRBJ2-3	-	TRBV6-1	TGTGCCAGCTTCTATGATACGCAGTATTTT	CASFYDTQYF
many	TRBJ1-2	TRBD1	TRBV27	TGTGCCAGCAGTTCTTTTACTGGACAGGGGGGGAACTATGGCTACACCTTC	CASSSFTGQGGNYGYTF
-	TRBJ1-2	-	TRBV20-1	TGCAGTGCTAGAGACCGAACTCTTTTGGACGGCTACACCTTC	CSARDRTLLDGYTF
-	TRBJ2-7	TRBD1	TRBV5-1	TGCGCCAGCAGCTCAGAACTAACCTGGACAGGGACCTACGAGCAGTACTTC	CASSSELTWTGTYEQYF
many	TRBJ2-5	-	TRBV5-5	TGTGCCAGCAGCTCCGGGACACCCGTATCGACCCAGTACTTC	CASSSGTPVSTQYF
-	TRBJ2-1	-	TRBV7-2	TGTGCCAGCAGCCCCCCGAACAATGAGCAGTTCTTC	CASSPPNNEQFF
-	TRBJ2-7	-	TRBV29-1	TGCAGCGTTGCCGAGTACGAGCAGTACTTC	CSVAEYEQYF
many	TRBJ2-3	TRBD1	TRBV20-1	TGCAGTGCTAGAGGGGGGACAGGGGGTGGGGATACGCAGTATTTT	CSARGGTGGGDTQYF
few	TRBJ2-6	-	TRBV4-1	TGCGCCAGCAGCCAAGATGGGGCTGGGGCCAACGTCCTGACTTTC	CASSQDGAGANVLTF
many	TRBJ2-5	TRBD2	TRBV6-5	TGTGCCAGCAGTTACTCGGACCGACTAGCGGGAGTTAAAGAGACCCAGTACTTC	CASSYSDRLAGVKETQYF
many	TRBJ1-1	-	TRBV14	TGTGCCAGCAGCCTCCAAGTGGGTCTCGAAGCTTTCTTT	CASSLQVGLEAFF
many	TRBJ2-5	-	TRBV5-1	TGCGCCAGCAGCTTGGCCCAGGGCAGTCCAGGGACCCAGTACTTC	CASSLAQGSPGTQYF
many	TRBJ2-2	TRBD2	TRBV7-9	TGTGCCAGCAGCCCAGCGGGAGGGCCGTTTCACGGGGAGCTGTTTTTT	CASSPAGGPFHGELFF
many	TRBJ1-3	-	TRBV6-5	TGTGCCAGCAGCCGATCGACAGCAAACTCTGGAAACACCATATATTTT	CASSRSTANSGNTIYF
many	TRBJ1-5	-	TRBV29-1	TGCAGCTCACAGGGAGGTAGCAATCAGCCCCAGCATTTT	CSSQGGSNQPQHF
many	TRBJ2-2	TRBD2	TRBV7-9	TGTGCCAGCAGGTTTAGACTAGCGGAAAACACCGGGGAGCTGTTTTTT	CASRFRLAENTGELFF
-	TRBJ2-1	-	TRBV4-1	TGCGCCAGCAGCCAAGGACGGGACAAACCCTACAATGAGCAGTTCTTC	CASSQGRDKPYNEQFF
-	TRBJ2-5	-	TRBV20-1	TGCAGTGCGCGGACGTTAGCCGGAGAGGGAGAGACCCAGTACTTC	CSARTLAGEGETQYF
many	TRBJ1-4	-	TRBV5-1	TGCGCCAGCAGTCTACGGGACGGCCTTAATGAAAAACTGTTTTTT	CASSLRDGLNEKLFF
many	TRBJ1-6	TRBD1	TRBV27	TGTGCCAGCAGCCCGGACAGGGGAGGAAATTCACCCCTCCACTTT	CASSPDRGGNSPLHF
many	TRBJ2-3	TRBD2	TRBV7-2	TGTGCCAGCAGCTTACGAGCGGGAGCGGGAACAGATACGCAGTATTTT	CASSLRAGAGTDTQYF
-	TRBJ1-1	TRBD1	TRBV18	TGTGCCAGCTCACAAAACAGGGGGCTTACTGAAGCTTTCTTT	CASSQNRGLTEAFF